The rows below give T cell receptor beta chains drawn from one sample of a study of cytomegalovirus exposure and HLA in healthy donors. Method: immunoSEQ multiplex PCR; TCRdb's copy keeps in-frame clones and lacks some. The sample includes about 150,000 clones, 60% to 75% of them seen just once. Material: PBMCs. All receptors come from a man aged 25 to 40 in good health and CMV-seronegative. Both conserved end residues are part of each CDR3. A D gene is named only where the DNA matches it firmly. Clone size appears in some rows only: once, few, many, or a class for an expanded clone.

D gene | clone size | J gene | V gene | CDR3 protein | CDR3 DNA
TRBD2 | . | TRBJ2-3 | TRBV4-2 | CASSQGGLASSETQYF | TGTGCCAGCAGCCAAGGGGGACTAGCGAGCTCAGAGACGCAGTATTTT
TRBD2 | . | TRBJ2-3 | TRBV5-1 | CASSIAGEPPDTQYF | TGCGCCAGCAGCATTGCGGGGGAGCCACCAGATACGCAGTATTTT
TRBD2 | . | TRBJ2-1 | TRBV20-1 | CSAIGRGKYFF | TGCAGTGCTATCGGGAGGGGCAAATACTTCTTC
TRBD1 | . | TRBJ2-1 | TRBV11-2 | CASSFRQGWQNEQFF | TGTGCCAGCAGCTTTCGACAGGGGTGGCAGAATGAGCAGTTCTTC
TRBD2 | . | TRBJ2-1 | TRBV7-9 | CASSHLRGGRNEQFF | TGTGCCAGCAGCCATCTTCGCGGGGGACGAAATGAGCAGTTCTTC
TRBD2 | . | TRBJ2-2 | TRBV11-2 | CASSHRLAGDGELFF | TGTGCCAGCAGCCACCGACTAGCGGGAGACGGGGAGCTGTTTTTT
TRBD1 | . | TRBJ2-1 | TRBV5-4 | CASRTGQGPIEQFF | TGTGCCAGCAGGACGGGACAGGGCCCTATAGAGCAGTTCTTC
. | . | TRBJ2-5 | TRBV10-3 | CAISESGGTGSRETQYF | TGTGCCATCAGTGAGTCCGGGGGGACAGGCTCCCGGGAGACCCAGTACTTC
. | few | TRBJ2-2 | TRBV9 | CASSVNTGTGELFF | TGTGCCAGCAGCGTTAATACAGGGACCGGGGAGCTGTTTTTT
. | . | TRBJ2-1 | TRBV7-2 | CASTHETRGEYEQFF | TGTGCCAGCACCCACGAGACGCGGGGCGAGTATGAGCAGTTCTTC
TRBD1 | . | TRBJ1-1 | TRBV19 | CASSIGATGGDSEAFF | TGTGCCAGTAGTATAGGCGCAACAGGGGGTGATTCTGAAGCTTTCTTT
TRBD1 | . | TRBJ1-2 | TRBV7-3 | CASSPGGGLEGYTF | TGTGCCAGCAGCCCGGGAGGGGGCCTTGAAGGCTACACCTTC
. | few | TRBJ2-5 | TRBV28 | CASSSATGTQYF | TGTGCCAGCAGTTCGGCGACCGGGACTCAGTACTTC
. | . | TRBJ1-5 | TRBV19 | CASSINQASGNQPQHF | TGTGCCAGTAGTATAAACCAGGCGTCGGGCAATCAGCCCCAGCATTTT
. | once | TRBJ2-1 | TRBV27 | CASSMGRGNEQFF | TGTGCCAGCAGTATGGGACGGGGGAATGAGCAGTTCTTC
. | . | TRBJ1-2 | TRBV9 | CASSVVQGGFYTF | TGTGCCAGCAGCGTAGTCCAGGGTGGATTCTACACCTTC
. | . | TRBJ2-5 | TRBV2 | CASSEWREETQYF | TGTGCCAGCAGTGAATGGCGGGAAGAGACCCAGTACTTC
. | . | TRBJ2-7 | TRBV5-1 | CASSLGHKSSYEQYF | TGCGCCAGCAGCTTGGGACATAAGAGCTCCTACGAGCAGTACTTC
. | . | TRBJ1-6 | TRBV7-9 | CASGGSSYNSPLHF | TGTGCCAGCGGTGGGAGCTCCTATAATTCACCCCTCCACTTT
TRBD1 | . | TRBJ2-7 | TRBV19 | CASSIKGQNYYEQYF | TGTGCCAGTAGTATCAAGGGACAGAACTATTACGAGCAGTACTTC
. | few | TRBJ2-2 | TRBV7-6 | CASSSFVGAGELFF | TGTGCCAGCAGCTCCTTCGTAGGAGCCGGGGAGCTGTTTTTT
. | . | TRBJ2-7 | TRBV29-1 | CSVGTDGYEQYF | TGCAGCGTTGGAACAGACGGCTACGAGCAGTACTTC
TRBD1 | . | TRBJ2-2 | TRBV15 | CATSPRTGGIANTGELFF | TGTGCCACCAGCCCTCGGACAGGGGGTATAGCGAACACCGGGGAGCTGTTTTTT
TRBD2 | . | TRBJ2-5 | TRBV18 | CASSPFGREETQYF | TGTGCCAGCTCACCATTCGGGCGGGAGGAGACCCAGTACTTC
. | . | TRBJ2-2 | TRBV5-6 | CASSLVDFTGELFF | TGTGCCAGCAGCTTGGTTGACTTCACCGGGGAGCTGTTTTTT
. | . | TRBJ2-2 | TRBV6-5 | CASSDKATGELFF | TGTGCCAGCAGTGACAAGGCCACCGGGGAGCTGTTTTTT
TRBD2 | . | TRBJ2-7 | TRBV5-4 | CASTSSGGRYEQYF | TGTGCCAGCACCAGTAGCGGGGGACGATACGAGCAGTACTTC
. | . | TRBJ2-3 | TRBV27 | CASKISGTDTQYF | TGTGCCAGTAAAATTTCGGGAACAGATACGCAGTATTTT
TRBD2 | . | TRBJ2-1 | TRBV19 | CASSIGGRGYNEQFF | TGTGCCAGTAGTATTGGCGGGAGGGGGTACAATGAGCAGTTCTTC
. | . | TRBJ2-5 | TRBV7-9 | CAMGQVETQYF | TGTGCCATGGGGCAGGTGGAGACCCAGTACTTC
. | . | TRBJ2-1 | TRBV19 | CASSIVNRDEQFF | TGTGCCAGTAGTATAGTTAACAGGGATGAGCAGTTCTTC
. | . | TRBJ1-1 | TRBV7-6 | CASSSDIPEAFF | TGTGCCAGCAGCTCAGACATCCCTGAAGCTTTCTTT
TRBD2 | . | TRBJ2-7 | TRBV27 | CASSNKREEFYEQYF | TGTGCCAGCAGTAATAAGCGGGAGGAGTTCTACGAGCAGTACTTC
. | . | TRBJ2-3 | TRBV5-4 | CASSSKEGSGDTQYF | TGTGCCAGCAGCTCCAAGGAGGGCTCGGGTGATACGCAGTATTTT
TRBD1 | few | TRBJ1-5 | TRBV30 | CAWSLRTGRTQPQHF | TGTGCCTGGAGTCTCCGGACAGGCCGGACCCAGCCCCAGCATTTT
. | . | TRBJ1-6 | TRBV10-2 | CASSEGRQVYNSPLHF | TGCGCCAGCAGTGAGGGTCGACAGGTCTATAATTCACCCCTCCACTTT
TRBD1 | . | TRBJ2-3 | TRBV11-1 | CASSGPRGQGAMDTQYF | TGTGCCAGCAGCGGGCCGCGCGGACAGGGGGCAATGGATACGCAGTATTTT
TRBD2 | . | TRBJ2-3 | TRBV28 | CASSPGRASGSIDTQYF | TGCGCCAGCAGCCCCGGGAGGGCTAGCGGGAGTATAGATACGCAGTATTTT
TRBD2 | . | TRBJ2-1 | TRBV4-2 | CASSQDATSGPQGSYNEQFF | TGTGCCAGCAGCCAAGATGCTACTAGCGGGCCCCAAGGGTCCTACAATGAGCAGTTCTTC
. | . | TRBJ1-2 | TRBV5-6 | CASSQAGRTDSNYGYTF | TGTGCCAGCAGCCAAGCGGGGAGGACGGACTCTAACTATGGCTACACCTTC
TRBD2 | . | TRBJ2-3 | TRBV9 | CASSVASGPTDTQYF | TGTGCCAGCAGCGTAGCTAGCGGGCCTACAGATACGCAGTATTTT
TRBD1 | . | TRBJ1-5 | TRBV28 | CASSHPGTANQPQHF | TGTGCCAGCAGCCACCCCGGGACAGCGAATCAGCCCCAGCATTTT
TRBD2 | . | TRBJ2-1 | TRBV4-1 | CASSPGLAGVGEQFF | TGCGCCAGCAGCCCGGGACTAGCGGGAGTAGGTGAGCAGTTCTTC
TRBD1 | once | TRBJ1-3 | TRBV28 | CASSLYSPGGGVGDTIYF | TGTGCCAGCAGTTTATACAGTCCGGGAGGGGGCGTGGGGGACACCATATATTTT
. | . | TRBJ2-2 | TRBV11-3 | CASSSGGSNTGELFF | TGTGCCAGCAGCTCCGGCGGATCGAACACCGGGGAGCTGTTTTTT
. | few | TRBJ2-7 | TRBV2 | CASQGTPSYEQYF | TGTGCCAGCCAGGGGACCCCCTCCTACGAGCAGTACTTC
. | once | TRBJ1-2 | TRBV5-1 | CASSLGVTNYGYTF | TGCGCCAGCAGCCTGGGCGTTACTAACTATGGCTACACCTTC
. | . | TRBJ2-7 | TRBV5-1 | CASSLDRGGEQYF | TGCGCCAGCAGCTTGGACAGAGGGGGCGAGCAGTACTTC
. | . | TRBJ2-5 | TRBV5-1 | CASSFWDFPSETQYF | TGCGCCAGCAGCTTCTGGGACTTTCCTTCAGAGACCCAGTACTTC
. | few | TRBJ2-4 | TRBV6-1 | CASSEGGGKNIQYF | TGTGCCAGCAGTGAAGGGGGAGGCAAAAACATTCAGTACTTC
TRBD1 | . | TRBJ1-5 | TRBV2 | CASSEDRGPGNQPQHF | TGTGCCAGCAGTGAGGACAGGGGGCCGGGCAATCAGCCCCAGCATTTT
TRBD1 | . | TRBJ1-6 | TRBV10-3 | CAISKAGTVQSPLHF | TGTGCCATCAGCAAAGCTGGGACAGTCCAATCACCCCTCCACTTT
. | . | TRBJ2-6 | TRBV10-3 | CATGEQAGSGANVLTF | TGTGCCACCGGAGAGCAAGCCGGCTCTGGGGCCAACGTCCTGACTTTC
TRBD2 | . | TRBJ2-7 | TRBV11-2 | CASSLDLPSGRANEQYF | TGTGCCAGCAGCTTAGATCTACCTAGCGGGAGGGCCAACGAGCAGTACTTC
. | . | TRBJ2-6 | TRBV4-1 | CASSQEERQEPSGANGLTF | TGCGCCAGCAGCCAAGAAGAAAGGCAGGAGCCCTCTGGGGCCAACGGCCTGACTTTC
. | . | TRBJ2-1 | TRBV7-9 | CASSLRSGGNDEQFF | TGTGCCAGCAGCTTACGTAGCGGTGGGAACGATGAGCAGTTCTTC
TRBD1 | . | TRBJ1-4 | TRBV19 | CASSPLIGTGSEKLFF | TGTGCCAGTAGTCCATTGATCGGGACAGGTAGTGAAAAACTGTTTTTT
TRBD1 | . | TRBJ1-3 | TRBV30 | CAWSVLAGGTGNTIYF | TGTGCCTGGAGTGTACTGGCAGGGGGTACTGGAAACACCATATATTTT
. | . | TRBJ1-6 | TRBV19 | CASSVRDSPLHF | TGTGCCAGTAGTGTCCGTGATTCACCCCTCCACTTT
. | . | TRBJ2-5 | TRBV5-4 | CASSLGGLEETQYF | TGTGCCAGCAGCTTGGGGGGACTGGAAGAGACCCAGTACTTC